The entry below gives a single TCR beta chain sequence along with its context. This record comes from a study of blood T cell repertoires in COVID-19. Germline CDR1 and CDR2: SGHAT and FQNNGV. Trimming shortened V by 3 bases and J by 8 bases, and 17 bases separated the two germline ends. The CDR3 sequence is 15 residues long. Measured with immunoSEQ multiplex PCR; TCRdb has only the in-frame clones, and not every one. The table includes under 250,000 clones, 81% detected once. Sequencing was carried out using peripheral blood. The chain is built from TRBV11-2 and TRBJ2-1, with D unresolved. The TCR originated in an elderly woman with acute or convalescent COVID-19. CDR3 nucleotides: TGTGCCAGCAGCTTCATAATTCCCCGGTTTCATGAGCAGTTCTTC. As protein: CASSFIIPRFHEQFF.